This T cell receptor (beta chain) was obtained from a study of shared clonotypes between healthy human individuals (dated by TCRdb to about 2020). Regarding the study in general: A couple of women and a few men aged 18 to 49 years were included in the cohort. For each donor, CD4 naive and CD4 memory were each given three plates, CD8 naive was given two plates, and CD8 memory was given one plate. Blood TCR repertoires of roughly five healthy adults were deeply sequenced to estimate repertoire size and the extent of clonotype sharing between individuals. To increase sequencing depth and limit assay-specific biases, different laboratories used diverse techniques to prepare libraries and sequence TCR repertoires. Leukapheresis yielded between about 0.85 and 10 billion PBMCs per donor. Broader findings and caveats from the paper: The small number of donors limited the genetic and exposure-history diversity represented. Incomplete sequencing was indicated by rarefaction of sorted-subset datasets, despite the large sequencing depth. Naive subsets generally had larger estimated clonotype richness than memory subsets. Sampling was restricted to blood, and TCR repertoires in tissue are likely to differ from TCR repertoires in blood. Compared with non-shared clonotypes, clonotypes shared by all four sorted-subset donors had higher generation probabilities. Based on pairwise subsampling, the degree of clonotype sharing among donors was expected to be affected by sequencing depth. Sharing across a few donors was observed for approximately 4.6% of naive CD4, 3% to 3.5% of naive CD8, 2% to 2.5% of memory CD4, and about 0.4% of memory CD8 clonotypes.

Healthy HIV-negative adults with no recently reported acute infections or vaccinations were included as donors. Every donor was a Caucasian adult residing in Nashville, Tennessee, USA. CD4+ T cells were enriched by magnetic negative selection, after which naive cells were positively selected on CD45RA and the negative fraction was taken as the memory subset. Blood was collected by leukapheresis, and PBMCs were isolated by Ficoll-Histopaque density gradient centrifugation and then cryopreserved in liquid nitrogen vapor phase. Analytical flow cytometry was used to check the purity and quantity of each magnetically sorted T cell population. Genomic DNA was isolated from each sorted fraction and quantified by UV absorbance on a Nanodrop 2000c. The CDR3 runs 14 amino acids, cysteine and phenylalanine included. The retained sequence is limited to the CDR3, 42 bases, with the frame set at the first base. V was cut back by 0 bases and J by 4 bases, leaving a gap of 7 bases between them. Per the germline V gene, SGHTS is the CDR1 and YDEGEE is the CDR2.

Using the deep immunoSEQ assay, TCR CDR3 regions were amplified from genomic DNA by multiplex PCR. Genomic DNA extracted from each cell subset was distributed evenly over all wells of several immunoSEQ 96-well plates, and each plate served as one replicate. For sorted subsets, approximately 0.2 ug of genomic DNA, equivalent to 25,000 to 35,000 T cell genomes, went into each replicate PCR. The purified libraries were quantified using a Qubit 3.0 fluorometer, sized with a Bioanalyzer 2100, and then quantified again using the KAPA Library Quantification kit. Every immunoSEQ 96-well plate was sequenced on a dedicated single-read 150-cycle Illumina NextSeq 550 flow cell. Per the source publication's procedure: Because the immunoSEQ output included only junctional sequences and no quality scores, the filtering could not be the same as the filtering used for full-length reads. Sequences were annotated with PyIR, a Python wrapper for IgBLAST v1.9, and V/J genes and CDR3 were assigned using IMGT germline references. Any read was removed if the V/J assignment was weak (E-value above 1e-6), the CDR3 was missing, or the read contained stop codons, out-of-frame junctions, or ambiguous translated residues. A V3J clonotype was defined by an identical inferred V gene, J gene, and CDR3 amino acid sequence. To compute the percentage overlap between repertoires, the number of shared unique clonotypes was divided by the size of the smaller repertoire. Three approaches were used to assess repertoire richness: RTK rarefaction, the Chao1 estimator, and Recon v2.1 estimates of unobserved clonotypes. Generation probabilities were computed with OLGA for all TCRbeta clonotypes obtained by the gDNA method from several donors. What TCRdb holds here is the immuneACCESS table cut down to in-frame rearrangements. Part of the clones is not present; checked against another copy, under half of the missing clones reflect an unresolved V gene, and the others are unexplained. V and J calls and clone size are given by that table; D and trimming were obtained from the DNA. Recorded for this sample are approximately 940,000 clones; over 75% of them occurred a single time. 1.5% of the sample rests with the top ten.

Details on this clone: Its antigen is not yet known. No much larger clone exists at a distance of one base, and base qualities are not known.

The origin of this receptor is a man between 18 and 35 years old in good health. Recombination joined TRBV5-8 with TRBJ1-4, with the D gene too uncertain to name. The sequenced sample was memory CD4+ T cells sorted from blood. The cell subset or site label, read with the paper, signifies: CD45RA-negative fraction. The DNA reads TGTGCCAGCAGCTTGGGCGGTCTTAATGAAAAACTGTTTTTT. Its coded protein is CASSLGGLNEKLFF.